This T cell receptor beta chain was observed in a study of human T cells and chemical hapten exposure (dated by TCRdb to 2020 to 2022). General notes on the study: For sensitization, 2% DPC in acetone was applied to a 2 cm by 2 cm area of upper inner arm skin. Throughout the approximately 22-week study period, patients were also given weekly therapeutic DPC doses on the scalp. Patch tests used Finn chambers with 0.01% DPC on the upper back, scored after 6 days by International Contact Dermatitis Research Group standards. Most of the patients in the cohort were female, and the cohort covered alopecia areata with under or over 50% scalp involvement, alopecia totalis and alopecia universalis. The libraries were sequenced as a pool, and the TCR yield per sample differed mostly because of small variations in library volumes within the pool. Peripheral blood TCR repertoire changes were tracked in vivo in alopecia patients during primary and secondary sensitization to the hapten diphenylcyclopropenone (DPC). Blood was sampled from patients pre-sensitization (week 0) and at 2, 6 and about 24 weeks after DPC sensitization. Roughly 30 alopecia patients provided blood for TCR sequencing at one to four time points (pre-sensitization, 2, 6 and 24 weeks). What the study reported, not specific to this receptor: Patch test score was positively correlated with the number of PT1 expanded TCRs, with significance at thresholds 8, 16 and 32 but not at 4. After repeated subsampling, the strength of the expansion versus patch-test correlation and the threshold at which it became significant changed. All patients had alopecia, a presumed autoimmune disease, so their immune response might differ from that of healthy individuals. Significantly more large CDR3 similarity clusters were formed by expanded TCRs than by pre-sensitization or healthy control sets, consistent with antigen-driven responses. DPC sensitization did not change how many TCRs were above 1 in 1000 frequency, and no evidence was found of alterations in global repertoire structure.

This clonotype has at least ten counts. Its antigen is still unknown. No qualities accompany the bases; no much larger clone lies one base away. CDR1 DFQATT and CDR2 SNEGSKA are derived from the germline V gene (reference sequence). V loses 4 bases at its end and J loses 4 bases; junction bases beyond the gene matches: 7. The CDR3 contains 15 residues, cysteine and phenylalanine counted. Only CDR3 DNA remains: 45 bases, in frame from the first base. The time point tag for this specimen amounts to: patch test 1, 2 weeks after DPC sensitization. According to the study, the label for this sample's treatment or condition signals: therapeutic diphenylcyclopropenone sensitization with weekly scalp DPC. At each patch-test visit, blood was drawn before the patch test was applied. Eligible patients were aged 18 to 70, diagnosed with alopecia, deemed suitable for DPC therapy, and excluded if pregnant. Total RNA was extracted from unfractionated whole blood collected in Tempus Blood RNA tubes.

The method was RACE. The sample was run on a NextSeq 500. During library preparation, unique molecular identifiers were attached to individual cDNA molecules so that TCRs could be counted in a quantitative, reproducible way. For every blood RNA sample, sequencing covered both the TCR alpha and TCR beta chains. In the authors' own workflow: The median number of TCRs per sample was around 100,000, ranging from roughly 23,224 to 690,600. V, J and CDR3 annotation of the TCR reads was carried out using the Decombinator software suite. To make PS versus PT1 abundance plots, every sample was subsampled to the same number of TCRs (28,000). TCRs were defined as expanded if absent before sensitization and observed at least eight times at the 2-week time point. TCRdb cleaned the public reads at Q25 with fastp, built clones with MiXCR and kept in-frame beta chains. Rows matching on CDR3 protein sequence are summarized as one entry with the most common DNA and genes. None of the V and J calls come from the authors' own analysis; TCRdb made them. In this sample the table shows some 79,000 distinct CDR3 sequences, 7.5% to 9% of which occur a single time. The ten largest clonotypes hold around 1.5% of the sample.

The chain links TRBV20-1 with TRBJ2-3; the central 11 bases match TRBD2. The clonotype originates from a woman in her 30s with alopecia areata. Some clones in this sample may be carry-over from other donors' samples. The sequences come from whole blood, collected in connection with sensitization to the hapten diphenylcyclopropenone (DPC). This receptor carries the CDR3 CSATLAGVTSDTQYF. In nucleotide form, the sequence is TGCAGTGCTACACTAGCGGGGGTGACTTCAGATACGCAGTATTTT.